This is a list of T cell receptor beta chains from one sample in a study of shared clonotypes between healthy human individuals. Some clones are missing from TCRdb's copy, which holds only in-frame ones; the method was immunoSEQ multiplex PCR. Counted here are about 710,000 clones, around 73% occurring once; the ten biggest clones make up about 1.8%. The sample consisted of memory CD4+ T cells sorted from blood. These receptors were taken from a woman in her twenties or thirties in good health. Both conserved end residues are part of each CDR3. Each record gives: V gene, D gene, J gene, clone size, CDR3 DNA, CDR3 protein. D genes are given only for firm matches. Some rows mark clone size as missing; the rest say once, few, many or name a class of expanded clone.

v_gene: TRBV29-1
d_gene: -
j_gene: TRBJ1-1
abundance: -
CDR3nt: TGCAGCGCTGTGGGGTCAGGCCGGAACACTGAAGCTTTCTTT
CDR3aa: CSAVGSGRNTEAFF

v_gene: TRBV27
d_gene: TRBD1
j_gene: TRBJ2-1
abundance: -
CDR3nt: TGTGCCAGCAGGAGGACAGGATCTTCCCACAATGAGCAGTTCTTC
CDR3aa: CASRRTGSSHNEQFF

v_gene: TRBV28
d_gene: -
j_gene: TRBJ1-5
abundance: -
CDR3nt: TGTGCCAGCAGTTTATTCGGGTACAGGGATATCAATCAGCCCCAGCATTTT
CDR3aa: CASSLFGYRDINQPQHF

v_gene: TRBV6-1
d_gene: -
j_gene: TRBJ1-1
abundance: few
CDR3nt: TGTGCCAGCAGTGAACAAGGATGGTATGGGGGGACTGAAGCTTTCTTT
CDR3aa: CASSEQGWYGGTEAFF

v_gene: TRBV5-4
d_gene: -
j_gene: TRBJ2-3
abundance: -
CDR3nt: TGTGCCAGCAGCTTGGCGGGGGCCACAGATACGCAGTATTTT
CDR3aa: CASSLAGATDTQYF

v_gene: TRBV19
d_gene: TRBD1
j_gene: TRBJ1-1
abundance: -
CDR3nt: TGTGCCAGTAGTAGACAGGGGTACACTGAAGCTTTCTTT
CDR3aa: CASSRQGYTEAFF

v_gene: TRBV7-9
d_gene: TRBD1
j_gene: TRBJ2-2
abundance: -
CDR3nt: TGTGCCAGCAGCGGGCGGACAGGGGGGAGCACCGGGGAGCTGTTTTTT
CDR3aa: CASSGRTGGSTGELFF

v_gene: TRBV27
d_gene: TRBD1
j_gene: TRBJ2-7
abundance: -
CDR3nt: TGTGCCAGCAGGTACCGGGACAGGTACTACGAGCAGTACTTC
CDR3aa: CASRYRDRYYEQYF

v_gene: TRBV19
d_gene: TRBD2
j_gene: TRBJ2-3
abundance: -
CDR3nt: TGTGCCAGTAGTATAGATCCGGCTAGCGGGACCAGCACAGATACGCAGTATTTT
CDR3aa: CASSIDPASGTSTDTQYF

v_gene: TRBV11-2
d_gene: -
j_gene: TRBJ1-5
abundance: -
CDR3nt: TGTGCCAGCAGCTTAGACGGGGGGGGCAATCAGCCCCAGCATTTT
CDR3aa: CASSLDGGGNQPQHF

v_gene: TRBV19
d_gene: -
j_gene: TRBJ1-4
abundance: -
CDR3nt: TGTGCCAGTACCGATCCAGGGGATCGTGAAAAACTGTTTTTT
CDR3aa: CASTDPGDREKLFF

v_gene: TRBV19
d_gene: -
j_gene: TRBJ1-4
abundance: -
CDR3nt: TGTGCCAGTAGTATTCGAATGCAGTCCGGGGGATTTGAAAAACTGTTTTTT
CDR3aa: CASSIRMQSGGFEKLFF

v_gene: TRBV11-1
d_gene: -
j_gene: TRBJ2-7
abundance: -
CDR3nt: TGTGCCAGCAGCTTAGAGTACCCGGGGTGGTGCTCCTACGAGCAGTACTTC
CDR3aa: CASSLEYPGWCSYEQYF

v_gene: TRBV15
d_gene: -
j_gene: TRBJ2-4
abundance: -
CDR3nt: TGTGCCACCAGCAGAACCAACGGCAGGTCACGAGCCAAAAACATTCAGTACTTC
CDR3aa: CATSRTNGRSRAKNIQYF

v_gene: TRBV4-1
d_gene: -
j_gene: TRBJ1-1
abundance: -
CDR3nt: TGCGCCAGCAGCCAAGCGGGGGGGCTGACTGAAGCTTTCTTT
CDR3aa: CASSQAGGLTEAFF

v_gene: TRBV5-4
d_gene: -
j_gene: TRBJ2-1
abundance: -
CDR3nt: TGTGCCAGCAGACTACCTTCTAGCTCCTACAATGAGCAGTTCTTC
CDR3aa: CASRLPSSSYNEQFF

v_gene: TRBV7-2
d_gene: -
j_gene: TRBJ2-2
abundance: -
CDR3nt: TGTGCCAGCAGCTTAGTCCCAGGGTACACCGGGGAGCTGTTTTTT
CDR3aa: CASSLVPGYTGELFF

v_gene: TRBV28
d_gene: -
j_gene: TRBJ1-1
abundance: -
CDR3nt: TGTGCCAGCTCACAAACAGCCGTCGTGGAAGCTTTCTTT
CDR3aa: CASSQTAVVEAFF

v_gene: TRBV6-5
d_gene: TRBD1
j_gene: TRBJ2-5
abundance: -
CDR3nt: TGTGCCAGCAGCCGAGGGACAGGCCGCGGAGAGACCCAGTACTTC
CDR3aa: CASSRGTGRGETQYF

v_gene: TRBV9
d_gene: TRBD1
j_gene: TRBJ2-7
abundance: -
CDR3nt: TGTGCCAGCAGCGTCCTTCCAGGCAGGGGGCTAGGCGAGCAGTACTTC
CDR3aa: CASSVLPGRGLGEQYF

v_gene: TRBV7-2
d_gene: -
j_gene: TRBJ2-7
abundance: -
CDR3nt: TGTGCCAGCAGCTTTAACCGGGTCTCCTACGAGCAGTACTTC
CDR3aa: CASSFNRVSYEQYF

v_gene: TRBV18
d_gene: TRBD1
j_gene: TRBJ2-1
abundance: -
CDR3nt: TGTGCCAGCTCACTGACAGGGGTAGTCAATGAGCAGTTCTTC
CDR3aa: CASSLTGVVNEQFF

v_gene: TRBV5-6
d_gene: -
j_gene: TRBJ2-3
abundance: -
CDR3nt: TGTGCCAGCAGCTGGGACACCACAGATACGCAGTATTTT
CDR3aa: CASSWDTTDTQYF

v_gene: TRBV10-3
d_gene: TRBD2
j_gene: TRBJ2-5
abundance: once
CDR3nt: TGTGCCATCAGTGAGGGGGGAGGGCCTCGGCAGACCCAGTACTTC
CDR3aa: CAISEGGGPRQTQYF

v_gene: TRBV21-1
d_gene: -
j_gene: TRBJ2-7
abundance: -
CDR3nt: TGTGCCAGCAGCTGCCCGGGGACAGTCTACGAGCAGTACTTC
CDR3aa: CASSCPGTVYEQYF

v_gene: TRBV5-1
d_gene: -
j_gene: TRBJ2-5
abundance: few
CDR3nt: TGCGCCAGCAGCCCGACTGGGGAACAAGAGACCCAGTACTTC
CDR3aa: CASSPTGEQETQYF

v_gene: TRBV7-3
d_gene: TRBD1
j_gene: TRBJ1-2
abundance: few
CDR3nt: TGTGCCAGCAGCCCGACAAGGGAGGGGGCGTACAGCTATGGCTACACCTTC
CDR3aa: CASSPTREGAYSYGYTF

v_gene: TRBV6-1
d_gene: TRBD1
j_gene: TRBJ1-1
abundance: -
CDR3nt: TGTGCCAGCAGGATACAGGGGGTGACTGAAGCTTTCTTT
CDR3aa: CASRIQGVTEAFF

v_gene: TRBV6-5
d_gene: -
j_gene: TRBJ1-3
abundance: -
CDR3nt: TGTGCCAGCAACTCATACGCAACTTCAAACACCATATATTTT
CDR3aa: CASNSYATSNTIYF

v_gene: TRBV29-1
d_gene: TRBD2
j_gene: TRBJ2-1
abundance: -
CDR3nt: TGCAGCGGCCGGACTAGCGGGAGATCGGGTGAGCAGTTCTTC
CDR3aa: CSGRTSGRSGEQFF

v_gene: TRBV7-9
d_gene: TRBD1
j_gene: TRBJ1-5
abundance: many
CDR3nt: TGTGCCAGCAGCTTATGGGGCGGGACAGGGGCCCTAGGGCCCCAGCATTTT
CDR3aa: CASSLWGGTGALGPQHF

v_gene: TRBV2
d_gene: -
j_gene: TRBJ1-1
abundance: -
CDR3nt: TGTGCCAGCAGTGAAAGTCAGGCCCAGAGAGCTTTCTTT
CDR3aa: CASSESQAQRAFF

v_gene: TRBV5-1
d_gene: -
j_gene: TRBJ1-5
abundance: -
CDR3nt: TGCGCCAGCAGCTTGGAGGTGGATCAGCCCCAGCATTTT
CDR3aa: CASSLEVDQPQHF

v_gene: TRBV10-3
d_gene: -
j_gene: TRBJ1-1
abundance: -
CDR3nt: TGTGCCATCAGGGGGGACGGTGGGACGAGCACTGAAGCTTTCTTT
CDR3aa: CAIRGDGGTSTEAFF

v_gene: TRBV9
d_gene: -
j_gene: TRBJ2-3
abundance: -
CDR3nt: TGTGCCAGCAGCGTAGACGGGTGGGGGGACACAGATACGCAGTATTTT
CDR3aa: CASSVDGWGDTDTQYF

v_gene: TRBV29-1
d_gene: -
j_gene: TRBJ2-1
abundance: -
CDR3nt: TGCAGCGCCTATGGAGGCGTACGCTACAATGAGCAGTTCTTC
CDR3aa: CSAYGGVRYNEQFF

v_gene: TRBV6-1
d_gene: -
j_gene: TRBJ2-2
abundance: -
CDR3nt: TGTGCCAGCAGGAGCGGAACCGGGGAGCTGTTTTTT
CDR3aa: CASRSGTGELFF

v_gene: TRBV10-1
d_gene: -
j_gene: TRBJ2-3
abundance: -
CDR3nt: TGCGCCAGCATTCCAGGCCCGGCTGGCACAGATACGCAGTATTTT
CDR3aa: CASIPGPAGTDTQYF

v_gene: TRBV4-1
d_gene: TRBD1
j_gene: TRBJ1-6
abundance: many
CDR3nt: TGCGCCAGCAGCCAAGATCCCCGACAGGGAGGTAACTCACCCCTCCACTTT
CDR3aa: CASSQDPRQGGNSPLHF

v_gene: TRBV19
d_gene: -
j_gene: TRBJ1-1
abundance: -
CDR3nt: TGTGCCAGTAGTGTGAGCAGGGGAGCAATGAACACTGAAGCTTTCTTT
CDR3aa: CASSVSRGAMNTEAFF

v_gene: TRBV27
d_gene: TRBD1
j_gene: TRBJ2-4
abundance: -
CDR3nt: TGTGCCAGCAGTACCGACCTCACAGGGGGCGCAAACATTCAGTACTTC
CDR3aa: CASSTDLTGGANIQYF